Only a few counts were recorded for the clone carrying this TCR beta chain. Antigen unknown. Two oligonucleotides, mixed equimolar, formed the beta constant-region primer covering TRBC1 and TRBC2. Ligated cDNA was amplified by four rounds of PCR with nested alpha and beta constant-region primers and SP2. MiXCR, applied by TCRdb to the UMI-ligation and nested PCR reads, yields one record per CDR3 protein. The sample has roughly 100,000 distinct CDR3 sequences, roughly 15% seen once; the top ten hold roughly 2.8%. The source of the sample is a study of naive and memory T cell subsets. Study results and limitations: Especially in CD8 cells, naive repertoires contained a few larger clonotypes, possibly CD45RA-re-expressing memory cells. Gini index rose across naive, CM, EM and EMRA in CD4 and CD8. There was no ground truth to check naive and memory subset results.

This CDR3 is 13 amino acids long. Germline loops: CDR1 MGHDK, CDR2 SYGVNS. The J segment lost 3 bases and the V segment lost 6 bases, leaving 4 bases of the junction unmatched. The receptor comes from a human donor in good health. Specimen: naive CD8+ T cells from blood. V and J are TRBV25-1 and TRBJ2-5, with 7 bases aligning to TRBD1. CDR3 DNA: TGTGCCAGCAGCGACGGGACAGAAGAGACCCAGTACTTC. Amino acids: CASSDGTEETQYF.